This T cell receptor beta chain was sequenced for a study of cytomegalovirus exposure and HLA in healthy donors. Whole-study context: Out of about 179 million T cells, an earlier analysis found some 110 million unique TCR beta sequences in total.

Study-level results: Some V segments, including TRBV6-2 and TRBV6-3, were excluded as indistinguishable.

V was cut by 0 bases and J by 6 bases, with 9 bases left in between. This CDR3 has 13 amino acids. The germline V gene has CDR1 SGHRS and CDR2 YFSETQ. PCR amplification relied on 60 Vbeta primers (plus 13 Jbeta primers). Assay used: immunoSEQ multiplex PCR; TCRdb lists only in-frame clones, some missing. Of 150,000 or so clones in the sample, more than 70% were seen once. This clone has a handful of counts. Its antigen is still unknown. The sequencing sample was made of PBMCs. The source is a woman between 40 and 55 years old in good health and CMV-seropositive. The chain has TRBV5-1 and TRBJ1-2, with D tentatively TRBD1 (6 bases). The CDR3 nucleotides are TGCGCCAGCAGCTTGGGCAGGGGAGATGGCTACACCTTC. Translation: CASSLGRGDGYTF.